The TCR beta chain under discussion was sequenced for a study of PD-1 blockade in classical Hodgkin lymphoma. Points from the study as a whole: Patients with a complete response exhibited baseline diversity comparable to newly diagnosed patients.

With respect to this clone: Its specificity is not known.

V gave up 3 bases and J gave up 3 bases, with 5 bases separating them. This CDR3 is 13 amino acids long. Germline V CDR1 and CDR2: SEHNR, FQNEAQ (reference sequence). Described time point: cycle 4 day 1 (C4D1), after around six weeks of nivolumab. Every patient experienced relapse after autologous stem cell transplantation, and brentuximab vedotin exposure varied. Purification of CD4+ T cells from thawed PBMCs was achieved by magnetic negative selection. The study recorded best responses of complete response, partial response or progressive disease. Sequencing used immunoSEQ multiplex PCR; TCRdb keeps in-frame clones, though not all of them. The sample lists some 11,000 clones; approximately 74% were seen once.

Material: CD4+ T cells from blood, obtained before the fourth cycle of nivolumab. The sequence was collected from a human donor with classical Hodgkin lymphoma. The chain employs TRBV7-9 and TRBJ2-2; TRBD2 is a possible D gene (5 bases). The CDR3 spells CASSLRDTGELFF. In nucleotides, the CDR3 is TGTGCCAGCAGCTTGCGGGACACCGGGGAGCTGTTTTTT.